This TCR beta chain was captured by sequencing in a study of blood T cell repertoires in COVID-19. Overall study: From the United States, Italy and Spain came samples of acute and convalescent COVID-19. PBMCs, B-cell-depleted T cells, or T cells provided the cDNA or gDNA that made up the material.

This clone was observed a single time. This CDR3 spans 14 amino acids. V shed 4 bases and J shed 2 bases, with 9 bases lying between them. Germline V CDR1 and CDR2: KGHSH, LQKENI. In the authors' methods: Counts of nucleated cells, estimated from reference gene primer amplification, were obtained. The data were produced by immunoSEQ multiplex PCR, yet TCRdb's version contains in-frame clones alone and is incomplete. The V and J calls and clone size come from that table; D and trimming were worked out from the DNA. The data hold 60,000 to 95,000 clones, with approximately 90% observed a single time. The clonotype originates from a woman in her forties or fifties with acute or convalescent COVID-19. The gene calls are TRBV18 and TRBJ1-3; D possibly corresponds to TRBD1 (6 bases). Sequencing input: peripheral blood. DNA of the CDR3: TGTGCCAGCTCACAACAGGGTGCTGGAAACACCATATATTTT. Residues: CASSQQGAGNTIYF.